The 18 T cell receptor beta chains below were found in one sample sequenced in a study of identical twins. TCRdb fed the 5' RACE reads into MiXCR, producing one record per CDR3 protein. The data show 250,000 to 300,000 distinct CDR3 sequences, over 8.5% seen once. The sample also formed part of further work on yellow fever vaccine responses in identical twins.

The material sequenced was CD8+ T cells sorted from blood. The receptors here all came from a woman aged 18 to 35 in good health.

V usage is TRBV5-5 and J usage is TRBJ2-7; 12 bases align to TRBD1. Germline V lookup: CDR1 SGHKS, CDR2 YYEKEE (reference sequence). The CDR3 spans 16 residues. V lost 5 bases, J lost 6 bases, and 12 bases stayed unmatched. In DNA, the CDR3 is TGTGCCAGCAGAGAAGCCCCGGGACAGGGGGCCGTCGAGCAGTACTTC. Encoded protein: CASREAPGQGAVEQYF. Looking up the rest from reference TRBV5-5 and TRBJ2-7 gives the full variable domain: DAGVTQSPTHLIKTRGQQVTLRCSPISGHKSVSWYQQVLGQGPQFIFQYYEKEERGRGNFPDRFSARQFPNYSSELNVNALLLGDSALYLCASREAPGQGAVEQYFGPGTRLTVT.

In its sample, this clonotype was seen a few times. The V gene is TRBV9, the J gene TRBJ2-5; TRBD1 aligns across 10 bases. Trimming removed 3 bases from V and 5 bases from J; junction bases left unmatched: 13. CDR1 and CDR2 from the germline V gene are SGDLS and YYNGEE. The CDR3 sequence is 17 residues long. The DNA for the CDR3 is TGTGCCAGCAGCGCTCGACAGGGGGCGAACTTCTTCGAGACCCAGTACTTC. It specifies CASSARQGANFFETQYF.

In its sample, this clonotype was seen many times. This sequence joins TRBV29-1 and TRBJ2-5, with TRBD2 as a possible D gene (5 bases). V was cut by 8 bases and J by 1 base, with 11 bases left in between. CDR3 length: 12 residues. In germline, CDR1 is SQVTM, CDR2 ANQGSEA. Written as DNA, the CDR3 is TGCAGCCCGAGGGCGGTCCAAGAGACCCAGTACTTC. Encoded protein: CSPRAVQETQYF.

This clonotype was observed at least ten times. This sequence joins TRBV6-5 and TRBJ2-5; D uncertain. The ends were cut back, 2 bases at V and 2 bases at J, with 12 bases in the middle. CDR3 length: 15 amino acids. The germline gives CDR1 MNHEY, CDR2 SVGAGI. The CDR3 DNA sequence: TGTGCCAGCAGTTACACCTTTGAATATCAAGAGACCCAGTACTTC. Protein sequence: CASSYTFEYQETQYF.

This clonotype was detected ten times or more. The rearrangement links TRBV12-3 or TRBV12-4 to TRBJ2-1, with TRBD2 matching 11 bases. The CDR3 has 17 residues. Trimming at V came to 6 bases and at J to 4 bases, leaving 11 bases not matched to a gene. CDR3 in DNA: TGTGCCAGCAGCGACACTAGCGGGGGTTTAGGTTACAATGAGCAGTTCTTC. It is translated as CASSDTSGGLGYNEQFF.

The J gene is TRBJ1-1, the V gene TRBV20-1, with D perhaps TRBD1 (6 bases). V was pared by 4 bases and J by 7 bases, with 10 bases between. The CDR3 is made up of 11 amino acids. Germline V CDR1 and CDR2: DFQATT, SNEGSKA (reference sequence). This CDR3 is CSAKQGNEAFF. In DNA, the CDR3 is TGCAGTGCTAAACAGGGAAATGAAGCTTTCTTT.

In this sample, this clonotype turned up many times. The DNA for the CDR3 is TGTGCCAGCAGCCACTACAATGAGCAGTTCTTC. Residues: CASSHYNEQFF. The chain has TRBV7-9 and TRBJ2-1; the D is unclear. Germline V gene lookup returns CDR1 SEHNR and CDR2 FQNEAQ (reference sequence). The CDR3 consists of 11 residues. V lost 5 bases and J lost 3, with 2 bases in between. Full variable domain (rest looked up from reference TRBV7-9 and TRBJ2-1): DTGVSQNPRHKITKRGQNVTFRCDPISEHNRLYWYRQTLGQGPEFLTYFQNEAQLEKSRLLSDRFSAERPKGSFSTLEIQRTEQGDSAMYLCASSHYNEQFFGPGTRLTVL.

This clonotype has ten or more counts. The CDR3 loop is CASSPRDRLYEQYF. CDR3 DNA: TGTGCCAGCAGCCCACGGGACAGACTTTACGAGCAGTACTTC. V usage is TRBV7-9 and J usage is TRBJ2-7; TRBD1 matches at 7 bases. Per germline, CDR1 SEHNR and CDR2 FQNEAQ (reference sequence). J lost 4 bases, V lost 5 bases, and 8 bases had no gene match. The CDR3 is 14 amino acids.

In this sample, this clonotype turned up a few times. V gene TRBV9 combines with J gene TRBJ2-7; possibly TRBD2 for D (6 bases). Per germline, CDR1 SGDLS and CDR2 YYNGEE. The CDR3 has 14 residues. Trimming removed 4 bases from V and 3 bases from J, with 14 bases in between. Here the CDR3 reads CASSTQARDYEQYF. As DNA, the CDR3 is TGTGCCAGCAGCACCCAAGCGCGGGACTACGAGCAGTACTTC.

This clonotype was seen at least ten times. The V and J genes are TRBV7-9 and TRBJ2-1, with TRBD2 as a possible D gene (5 bases). The CDR3 has 12 amino acids. V was cut by 4 bases and J by 10 bases, with 11 bases left in between. The germline CDR1 and CDR2 sequences are SEHNR and FQNEAQ (reference sequence). DNA for the CDR3: TGTGCCAGCAGCTCGAGCCGGGAAGAGCAGTTCTTC. The encoded protein is CASSSSREEQFF.

This clonotype came up many times. The V gene is TRBV6-1, the J gene TRBJ2-1; 8 bases fit TRBD2. The V gene's germline CDR1 is MNHNS and CDR2 SASEGT. The CDR3 covers 15 residues. The ends lost 6 bases at V and 9 bases at J; junction bases unmatched: 13. The CDR3: CASRSVDSGGSEQFF. CDR3 in DNA: TGTGCCAGCAGGAGTGTAGACTCGGGAGGGAGTGAGCAGTTCTTC.

This clonotype has ten or more counts. The chain combines TRBV6-2 or TRBV6-3 with TRBJ2-7; D is uncertain. Germline CDR1 reads MNHEY; CDR2 reads SVGEGT. The length of the CDR3 is 15 residues. Trimming took off 0 bases at V and 1 base at J, with 10 bases between the two ends. CDR3 DNA sequence: TGTGCCAGCAGTTACTCACCTCTAGAATCCTACGAGCAGTACTTC. Residues: CASSYSPLESYEQYF.

This clonotype was recorded at least ten times. The chain carries TRBV7-2 and TRBJ2-5; D is possibly TRBD1 or TRBD2 (5 bases each). The CDR3 contains 15 residues. The V end lost 0 bases, the J end lost 7 bases, and 15 bases lay between the germline ends. Germline V gene sequence: CDR1 SGHTA, CDR2 FQGNSA. The chain's CDR3 is CASSLALGDATTQYF. CDR3 coding DNA: TGTGCCAGCAGCTTAGCGCTCGGGGACGCGACGACCCAGTACTTC.

The CDR3 coding sequence is TGTGCCAGCAGTTACCCCGGGGCGGTGAATGAGCAGTTCTTC. It yields the protein CASSYPGAVNEQFF. V gene TRBV6-5 combines with J gene TRBJ2-1; D may correspond to TRBD1 or TRBD2 (5 bases each). The length of the CDR3 is 14 residues. From germline, CDR1 is MNHEY and CDR2 SVGAGI. V was cut by 2 bases and J by 7 bases, with 12 bases left in between.

This clonotype was observed a handful of times. The CDR3 loop reads CASSGSGESRKDSPLHF. For the CDR3, the DNA is TGTGCCAGCAGTGGGTCGGGGGAATCTCGGAAGGATTCACCCCTCCACTTT. The rearrangement uses TRBV2 and TRBJ1-6; weak D call: TRBD1 (5 bases). Germline lookup yields CDR1 SNHLY and CDR2 FYNNEI. Between the trimmed V and J ends, which lost 4 bases and 8 bases, there was a span of 21 bases. CDR3 length: 17 amino acids. Variable domain in full (rest from reference TRBV2 and TRBJ1-6): EPEVTQTPSHQVTQMGQEVILRCVPISNHLYFYWYRQILGQKVEFLVSFYNNEISEKSEIFDDQFSVERPDGSNFTLKIRSTKLEDSAMYFCASSGSGESRKDSPLHFGNGTRLTVT.

Note on this clonotype: Mismatch with germline at one junction end may stem from a read error. V and J are TRBV6-2 or TRBV6-3 and TRBJ2-1, with TRBD2 as a possible D gene (7 bases). From germline, CDR1 is MNHEY and CDR2 SVGEGT. This CDR3 is built from 15 residues. In DNA form, the CDR3 reads TGTGCCAGCAACGAGCGGGACAACTCCTACTATGAGCAGTTCTTC. Residues: CASNERDNSYYEQFF.

This rearrangement joins TRBV7-9 to TRBJ2-7, with 7 bases that match TRBD2. Germline V CDR1 and CDR2: SEHNR, FQNEAQ (reference sequence). The CDR3 is made up of 16 amino acids. V dropped 1 base and J dropped 2; count of bases not matched to a gene: 8. As DNA, the CDR3 is TGTGCCAGCAGCTTAGATAGCGGGCCATCAGCCTACGAGCAGTACTTC. Its translation is CASSLDSGPSAYEQYF. The full variable domain, in which reference TRBV7-9 and TRBJ2-7 provide the parts outside the CDR3, is DTGVSQNPRHKITKRGQNVTFRCDPISEHNRLYWYRQTLGQGPEFLTYFQNEAQLEKSRLLSDRFSAERPKGSFSTLEIQRTEQGDSAMYLCASSLDSGPSAYEQYFGPGTRLTVT.

Only a few counts were recorded for this clonotype. This rearrangement joins TRBV27 to TRBJ2-5; 7 positions match TRBD1. V trimming: 6 bases; J trimming: 6 bases; junction bases outside the gene matches: 7. CDR1 MNHEY and CDR2 SMNVEV come from the germline V gene (reference sequence). The CDR3 consists of 13 residues. As DNA, the CDR3 is TGTGCCAGCAGCTTTGGACAGGTACAGACCCAGTACTTC. It translates to CASSFGQVQTQYF.